This entry is about one T cell receptor (beta chain). Its antigen is not identified. The data stem from a study of identical twins. Whole-study results and caveats: In monozygotic twins, models underestimated the sharing of out-of-frame TCR alpha. Alpha sequences that were out-of-frame and twin-shared showed an excess of low generation probability. Weaker excess twin sharing was seen among beta out-of-frame sequences.

Trimming pared 3 bases from V and 9 bases from J, leaving 11 bases between. The CDR3 spans 12 residues. Germline CDR1 reads SGDLS; CDR2 reads YYNGEE. TCRdb reanalysed the 5' RACE reads using MiXCR and keeps one entry per CDR3 protein. Of approximately 490,000 distinct CDR3 sequences listed, about 22% were seen once; the top ten hold around 0.47%. Another study also made use of these data, one on yellow fever vaccine responses in identical twins.

The chain combines TRBV9 with TRBJ2-3; no clear D gene. Input material: CD4+ T cells sorted from blood. The TCR comes from a woman younger than 30 in good health. The CDR3 coding sequence is TGTGCCAGCAGCGCATACGAAGCCACGCAGTATTTT. As protein: CASSAYEATQYF.